This T cell receptor (beta chain) comes out of a study of T cell responses to AZD1222 COVID-19 vaccine. This clone has more than one count but fewer than ten. The CDR3 spans 12 residues. V gave up 1 base and J gave up 8 bases, with 8 bases separating them. CDR1 is SGHTA and CDR2 is FQGNSA in the germline V gene. TCRdb's copy holds only in-frame clones and misses some; the assay was immunoSEQ multiplex PCR. In the table there are about 82,000 clones, approximately 85% of which are singletons. The chain uses TRBV7-2 and TRBJ1-2, with unresolved D. The sequenced sample was peripheral blood, obtained 28 days after the second AZD1222 dose. The clonotype was recovered from an adult who received the AZD1222 COVID-19 vaccine. Here the CDR3 reads CASSLGVGGYTF. The DNA of the CDR3 is TGTGCCAGCAGCTTAGGGGTCGGGGGCTACACCTTC.